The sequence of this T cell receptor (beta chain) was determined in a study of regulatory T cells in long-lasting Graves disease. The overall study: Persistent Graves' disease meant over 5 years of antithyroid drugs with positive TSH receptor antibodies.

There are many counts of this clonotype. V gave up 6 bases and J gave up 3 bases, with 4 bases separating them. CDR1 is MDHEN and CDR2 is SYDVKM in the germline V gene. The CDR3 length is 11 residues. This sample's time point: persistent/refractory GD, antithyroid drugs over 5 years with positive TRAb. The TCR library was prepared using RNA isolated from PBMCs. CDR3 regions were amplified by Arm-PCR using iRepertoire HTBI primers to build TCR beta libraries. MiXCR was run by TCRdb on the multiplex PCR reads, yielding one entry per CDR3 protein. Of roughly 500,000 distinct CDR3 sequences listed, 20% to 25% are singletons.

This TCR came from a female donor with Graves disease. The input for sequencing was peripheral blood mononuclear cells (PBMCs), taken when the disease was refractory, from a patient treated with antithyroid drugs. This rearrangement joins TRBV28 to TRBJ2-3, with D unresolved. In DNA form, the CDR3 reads TGTGCCAGCAGCCGAACAGATACGCAGTATTTT. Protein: CASSRTDTQYF.